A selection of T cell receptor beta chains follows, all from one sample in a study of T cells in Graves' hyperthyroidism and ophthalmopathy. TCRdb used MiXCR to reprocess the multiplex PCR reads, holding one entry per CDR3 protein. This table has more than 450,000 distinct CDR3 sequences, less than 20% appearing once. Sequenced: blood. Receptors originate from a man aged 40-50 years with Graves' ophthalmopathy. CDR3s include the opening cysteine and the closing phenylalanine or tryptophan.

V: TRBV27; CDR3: CASSLTGDSGNTIYF
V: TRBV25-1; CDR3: CASSPGQGVYSPLHF
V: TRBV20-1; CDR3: CSARGTGDSYEQYF
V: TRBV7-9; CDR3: CASSPPPGASYEQYF
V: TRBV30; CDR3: CAWSFSTGELFF
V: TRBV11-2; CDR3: CASSSVKGRGTDTQYF
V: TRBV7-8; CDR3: CASSLAPDSNQPQHF
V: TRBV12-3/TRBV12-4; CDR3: CASRDLYEQYF
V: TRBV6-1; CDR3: CASSEGQGTDTQYF
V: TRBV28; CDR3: CASSFFYLRKLTEQETQYF
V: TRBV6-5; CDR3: CASSYPPRGGLTGELFF
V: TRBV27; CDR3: CASSLSGVRTDTQYF
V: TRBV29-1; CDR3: CTGGLAGMDEQFF
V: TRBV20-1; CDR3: CSASQANTEAFF
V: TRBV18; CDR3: CASSPNRGNTGELFF
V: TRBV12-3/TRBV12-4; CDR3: CASRGTGLSEAFF
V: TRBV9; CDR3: CASNDYSGASTDTQYF
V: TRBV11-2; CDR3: CASSPGTSATWFSYEQYF
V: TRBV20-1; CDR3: CSARDLATSVNEQFF
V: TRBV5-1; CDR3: CASSLQGVEQYF
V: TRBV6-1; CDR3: CASRMVRGPDWNTEAFF
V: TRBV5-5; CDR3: CASSLQGGLSYGYTF
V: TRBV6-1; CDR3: CASGASGNTIYF
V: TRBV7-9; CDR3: CASSLSTRIGTAYGYTF